This T cell receptor (beta chain) was identified in a study of graft-versus-host responses after intestinal transplantation. Graft specimens yielded both intraepithelial and lamina propria lymphocytes. This CDR3 comprises 15 residues. The ends were cut back, 7 bases at V and 0 bases at J, with 15 bases in the middle. Germline V gives CDR1 MNHNY, CDR2 SVGAGI (reference sequence). The data were produced by immunoSEQ multiplex PCR, yet TCRdb's version contains in-frame clones alone and is incomplete. Among under 30,000 clones listed, over 60% were seen once. This rearrangement joins TRBV6-6 to TRBJ1-1; D is perhaps TRBD1 (5 bases). The material sequenced was ileum tissue, taken 98 days after intestinal transplantation. The clonotype originates from a human patient who received an intestinal transplant, so some T cells may come from the graft donor. The CDR3 spells CASTPFRGMNTEAFF. DNA of the CDR3: TGTGCCAGCACCCCATTCCGGGGGATGAACACTGAAGCTTTCTTT.